The T cell receptor beta chain described here comes from a study of healthy donors' naive CD4 and CD8 T cells (dated by TCRdb to the mid-2010s). The study in broad terms: Donors were chosen to span three age groups (20-25, 40-50 and 60-70 years, five to seven each), with mean age roughly 45 and half female. To examine how TCR variation is linked to lineage commitment, the study sequenced rearranged TCR alpha and beta chains from naive CD4+ and CD8+ T cells. The TCR alpha libraries followed the same workflow as the beta chain, except for a newly designed primer set that covered all functional IMGT alpha gene variants. The peripheral blood mononuclear cells came from fewer than 20 individuals who were healthy and unrelated. The donors were HLA-typed by sequencing at HLA-A, -B, -C, -DRB1, -DQB1 and -DPB1, using the SBTexcellerator protocol, an ABI3130xl analyzer and SBTengine software.

The CDR3 measures 16 amino acids from cysteine to phenylalanine. Solely the CDR3 DNA is kept, with 48 bases framed from the first base. In regard to this clonotype: No antigen is known for it. Per-nucleotide qualities are absent, and no much larger clonotype sits a single base away.

Here is what the overall study found, with its caveats: Because alpha and beta chains were sequenced in bulk and could not be paired, combined chain effects were not evaluated. The study did not directly address possible repertoire bias arising from homeostatic proliferation of naive T cells. Reportedly, most V and J gene segments showed bias between naive CD4+ and CD8+ cells, and this bias held consistently across donors regardless of HLA genotype. Taken together, V genes, J genes and CDR3 charge appeared to account for approximately 13% of the variance in CD4/CD8 propensity, mostly acting in an additive way. In both chains, CD4+ lineage was associated with a positively charged CDR3, and CD8+ lineage was associated with a negatively charged CDR3.

These reads were obtained on a 454 GS FLX Titanium. A previously published linear amplification protocol was used to build TCR libraries from around 470 ng of total RNA. The sequencing itself ran on the Roche/454 Genome Sequencer using Titanium chemistry. The published analysis was carried out like this. 70,000 to 100,000 rearranged TCR alpha transcripts were sequenced from a few of the healthy donors. Duplicate transcripts were removed, and unique TCR clonotypes were defined by the CDR3 junction according to IMGT nomenclature. CD4 versus CD8 status was modeled on V and J genes by logistic regression in R 2.13.0, with adjustment for donor effects and Bonferroni correction for multiple testing. TCRdb redid the processing of the public reads, applying fastp at Q25 and MiXCR, and retained in-frame beta chains. Rows with a matching CDR3 protein are joined into one entry that keeps the most common DNA and genes. These V and J calls originate from TCRdb's pipeline instead of the authors' own analysis. The table for this sample lists about 200,000 distinct CDR3 sequences; 74% of them were counted only once. The top ten clonotypes cover 2.3% of the sample.

Cells with a CD4+CD8-CD45RO-CD45RA+ profile were isolated by FACS and defined as naive CD4+ T cells, and those with a CD8+CD4-CD45RA+CD27bright profile were defined as naive CD8+ T cells. Antibodies against CD4 (RPA-T4), CD8 (SK1), CD27 (O323), CD45RA (HI100) and CD45RO (UCHL1) were used for sorting. The chain uses TRBV21-1 and TRBJ2-1. TRBV21-1 is a listed pseudogene. This clonotype was obtained from a pool of human donors in good health; the sample pools cells from several healthy donors. The sequencing sample was made of naive CD4+ and CD8+ T cells sorted from blood, pooled from several donors. The sample's cell subset or site label, decoded: FACS-sorted naive CD4+ (CD45RO-CD45RA+) and naive CD8+ (CD45RA+CD27bright) T cells. The DNA sequence follows: TGTGCCAGCAGCAAAGTCCCCGACAGCTCCTACAATGAGCAGTTCTTC. This encodes CASSKVPDSSYNEQFF.